This T cell receptor beta chain was recovered during a study of regulatory T cells in long-lasting Graves disease. Study results and limitations: Gene preferences differed: TRBV28, TRBJ1-2, TRBJ2-5 in persistent cases.

This clonotype appeared a few times. Its target is unknown. Time point given: newly diagnosed GD, antithyroid drugs for less than 3 months. There was RNA extracted from PBMCs, and the TCR library was made from it. Patient provenance is recorded as an endocrinology department in Xi'an, China. CDR3 regions were amplified by Arm-PCR using iRepertoire HTBI primers to build TCR beta libraries. TCRdb recomputed calls from the multiplex PCR reads with MiXCR, one row per CDR3 protein. Of approximately 230,000 distinct CDR3 sequences listed, around 19% are singletons. CDR3 length: 15 amino acids. Trimming left V 9 bases short and J 3 bases short, with 18 bases between. From germline, CDR1 is SGHNT and CDR2 YYREEE (reference sequence).

V gene TRBV5-4 combines with J gene TRBJ2-2; D is possibly TRBD1 (6 bases). The sequence came from a female donor with Graves disease. Sequenced here: peripheral blood mononuclear cells (PBMCs), sampled at new diagnosis, from a patient treated with antithyroid drugs. The CDR3 DNA follows: TGTGCCATGCAAGGGGGAGCGGTAGACACCGGGGAGCTGTTTTTT. Protein: CAMQGGAVDTGELFF. Full variable domain (missing parts from reference TRBV5-4 and TRBJ2-2): ETGVTQSPTHLIKTRGQQVTLRCSSQSGHNTVSWYQQALGQGPQFIFQYYREEENGRGNFPPRFSGLQFPNYSSELNVNALELDDSALYLCAMQGGAVDTGELFFGEGSRLTVL.